The 20 T cell receptor beta chains given below trace back to one sample, sequenced in a study of shared clonotypes between healthy human individuals. Data came from immunoSEQ multiplex PCR; TCRdb stores just in-frame clones and leaves some out. The sample carries some 2.3 million clones, 85% to 95% recorded once. Sequencing was carried out using naive CD4+ T cells from PBMCs. Regarding subset: CD45RA+ positively selected. The source is a man between 18 and 29 years old in good health. Some clones in this sample may be carry-over from other donors' samples.

V gene TRBV6-1 combines with J gene TRBJ2-2; no firm D call. The CDR3 has 15 amino acids. V lost 3 bases and J 1 base, leaving 9 bases between the germline ends. Germline V lookup: CDR1 MNHNS, CDR2 SASEGT. The CDR3, as DNA: TGTGCCAGCAGTGAGCTGGACGGGAACACCGGGGAGCTGTTTTTT. Protein: CASSELDGNTGELFF.

This clone was recorded once. This chain links TRBV6-1 with TRBJ2-5, with a possible D match to TRBD2 (6 bases). This CDR3 is built from 15 residues. V lost 4 bases, J lost 1 base, and 13 bases lay in between. CDR1 and CDR2 from the germline V gene are MNHNS and SASEGT. DNA of the CDR3: TGTGCCAGCAGTGTGGGACGGGGGTTCCAAGAGACCCAGTACTTC. Protein product: CASSVGRGFQETQYF.

The gene calls are TRBV7-9 and TRBJ2-7, with D perhaps matching TRBD1 or TRBD2 (5 bases each). Germline CDR1 and CDR2: SEHNR and FQNEAQ (reference sequence). The V gene lost 1 base and the J gene lost 4 bases, with 11 bases spanning the gap. The CDR3 consists of 14 residues. In DNA form, the CDR3 reads TGTGCCAGCAGCTTAGTAACGGGGCCGTACGAGCAGTACTTC. Translated: CASSLVTGPYEQYF.

The V and J genes are TRBV6-5 and TRBJ2-1; 11 bases map to TRBD2. Per germline, CDR1 MNHEY and CDR2 SVGAGI. CDR3 length: 15 amino acids. Trimming cost V 7 bases and J 10 bases; bases outside gene matches: 12. The CDR3 DNA sequence: TGTGCCAGCACCTTAGCGGGAGGGTCTCCTCACGAGCAGTTCTTC. This sequence encodes CASTLAGGSPHEQFF.

The chain is built from TRBV7-2 and TRBJ2-1, with 9 bases identical to TRBD1. J lost 5 bases, V lost 6 bases, and 11 bases had no gene match. The CDR3 runs 16 residues. Germline-derived CDR1 and CDR2 are SGHTA and FQGNSA. In nucleotides, the CDR3 is TGTGCCAGCAGACCGCGTGGTCGGGACAGGGACAATGAGCAGTTCTTC. It encodes CASRPRGRDRDNEQFF.

V and J are TRBV7-9 and TRBJ2-6; 7 positions match TRBD1. The CDR3 sequence is 18 residues long. The V gene's germline CDR1 is SEHNR and CDR2 FQNEAQ (reference sequence). Trimming removed 5 bases from V and 2 bases from J; junction bases left unmatched: 12. The CDR3 here is CASSGQVSSPPGANVLTF. Written as DNA, the CDR3 is TGTGCCAGCAGCGGACAGGTCTCATCCCCCCCTGGGGCCAACGTCCTGACTTTC.

This clone was seen only once. This sample includes further DNA sequences coding for the same CDR3. The chain is built from TRBV6-5 and TRBJ2-3; D is undetermined. The V end lost 0 bases, the J end lost 5 bases, and 9 bases lay between the germline ends. In germline, CDR1 is MNHEY, CDR2 SVGAGI. The CDR3 is 14 amino acids. CDR3 in amino acids: CASSYSTLGDTQYF. The CDR3 coding sequence is TGTGCCAGCAGTTACTCGACCCTGGGAGATACGCAGTATTTT.

V usage is TRBV4-1 and J usage is TRBJ2-2; TRBD2 is a possible D gene (6 bases). Germline V CDR1 and CDR2: MGHRA, YSYEKL. Trimming shortened V by 3 bases and J by 5 bases, and 16 bases separated the two germline ends. There are 16 residues in the CDR3. The CDR3 nucleotides are TGCGCCAGCAGCCATAAGGAGGGTGTGGGAACCGGGGAGCTGTTTTTT. Protein product: CASSHKEGVGTGELFF.

This sequence joins TRBV29-1 and TRBJ1-1; 9 positions match TRBD1. With 2 bases clipped from V and 3 bases from J, the junction kept 4 bases outside the gene matches. CDR1 is SQVTM, CDR2 ANQGSEA, per germline. The CDR3 is 14 residues long. CDR3 bases: TGCAGCGTTGAACGGGGACAGGGCTACACTGAAGCTTTCTTT. It yields the protein CSVERGQGYTEAFF.

The chain is built from TRBV28 and TRBJ2-1, with D possibly TRBD2 on 6 matching bases. This CDR3 region has 20 residues. The V and J ends lost 6 bases and 0 bases respectively, with 27 bases between them. Per germline, CDR1 MDHEN and CDR2 SYDVKM. CDR3 nucleotides: TGTGCCAGCAGCCCAAACCCCGGGACTGATGCTCTGAACTCCTACAATGAGCAGTTCTTC. Protein: CASSPNPGTDALNSYNEQFF. Together with reference TRBV28 and TRBJ2-1, the CDR3 gives the full variable domain: DVKVTQSSRYLVKRTGEKVFLECVQDMDHENMFWYRQDPGLGLRLIYFSYDVKMKEKGDIPEGYSVSREKKERFSLILESASTNQTSMYLCASSPNPGTDALNSYNEQFFGPGTRLTVL.

The chain has TRBV11-1 and TRBJ2-6; weak D call: TRBD2 (7 bases). Trimming took off 3 bases at V and 4 bases at J, with 10 bases between the two ends. Germline CDR1 and CDR2: SGHAT and FQDESV (reference sequence). The CDR3 has 15 residues. The CDR3 region has the DNA TGTGCCAGCAGCTTGGGGGGGCTAGGGGCCAACGTCCTGACTTTC. This codes for CASSLGGLGANVLTF.

The genes are TRBV6-4 and TRBJ2-6, with D uncertain. Trimming stripped 3 bases from V and 0 bases from J, with 12 bases between. The CDR3 sequence is 17 residues long. The germline V gene encodes CDR1 MRHNA and CDR2 SNTAGT. In DNA form, the CDR3 reads TGTGCCAGCAGTGAAGCCCCAGCCAGCTCTGGGGCCAACGTCCTGACTTTC. Translation gives CASSEAPASSGANVLTF.

The rearrangement joins TRBV5-1 to TRBJ2-5, with TRBD2 identical over 9 bases. This CDR3 has 16 residues. The V gene end was trimmed by 4 bases and the J gene end by 2 bases; junction bases not matched to a gene: 9. CDR1 SGHRS and CDR2 YFSETQ come from the germline V gene. This CDR3 is CASSPQLAGAQETQYF. The CDR3 DNA sequence: TGCGCCAGCAGCCCTCAACTAGCGGGTGCGCAAGAGACCCAGTACTTC. The variable domain in full, with the rest retrieved from reference TRBV5-1 and TRBJ2-5, is KAGVTQTPRYLIKTRGQQVTLSCSPISGHRSVSWYQQTPGQGLQFLFEYFSETQRNKGNFPGRFSGRQFSNSRSEMNVSTLELGDSALYLCASSPQLAGAQETQYFGPGTRLLVL.

CDR3 sequence reads: CASSDDVTRGADTQYF. The CDR3 nucleotides read TGTGCCAGCAGCGACGACGTGACGAGGGGGGCAGATACGCAGTATTTT. This rearrangement joins TRBV7-2 to TRBJ2-3, with D perhaps TRBD1 or TRBD2 (6 bases each). The CDR3 has 16 amino acids. V lost 5 bases and J lost 4, with 19 bases in between. Looked up from germline, CDR1 is SGHTA and CDR2 is FQGNSA. Variable domain in full (rest from reference TRBV7-2 and TRBJ2-3): GAGVSQSPSNKVTEKGKDVELRCDPISGHTALYWYRQSLGQGLEFLIYFQGNSAPDKSGLPSDRFSAERTGGSVSTLTIQRTQQEDSAVYLCASSDDVTRGADTQYFGPGTRLTVL.

The chain recombines TRBV18 with TRBJ2-1; D is possibly TRBD1 or TRBD2 (5 bases each). CDR1 is KGHSH, CDR2 LQKENI, per germline. V lost 3 bases and J lost 4, with 13 bases in between. The length of the CDR3 is 15 residues. CDR3 coding DNA: TGTGCCAGCTCACCCTCCGGGACGGCATACAATGAGCAGTTCTTC. This codes for CASSPSGTAYNEQFF. Using reference TRBV18 and TRBJ2-1 for the parts outside the CDR3, the full variable domain is NAGVMQNPRHLVRRRGQEARLRCSPMKGHSHVYWYRQLPEEGLKFMVYLQKENIIDESGMPKERFSAEFPKEGPSILRIQQVVRGDSAAYFCASSPSGTAYNEQFFGPGTRLTVL.

This clone was observed once. This chain connects TRBV28 to TRBJ2-5, with 7 bases fitting TRBD2. CDR3 length equals 14 residues. After removal of 10 bases from V and 2 bases from J, the junction contained 10 bases not matched to a gene. Per germline, CDR1 MDHEN and CDR2 SYDVKM. CDR3 loop: CATLSGLLQETQYF. In DNA, the CDR3 is TGTGCCACCCTATCGGGACTACTACAAGAGACCCAGTACTTC.

The chain joins TRBV2 to TRBJ1-2; D may be TRBD1 (6 bases). The CDR3 is made up of 13 amino acids. CDR1 and CDR2 (germline): SNHLY, FYNNEI. Trimming took 6 bases from V and 0 from J, leaving 8 bases between them. The CDR3 sequence is CASRQGPNYGYTF. The DNA for the CDR3 is TGTGCCAGCAGGCAGGGGCCTAACTATGGCTACACCTTC.

The gene calls are TRBV28 and TRBJ1-2; possible D gene TRBD1, 5 bases. This CDR3 is built from 14 residues. The ends were cut back, 5 bases at V and 3 bases at J, with 13 bases in the middle. CDR1 MDHEN and CDR2 SYDVKM come from the germline V gene. The chain's CDR3 is CASSQPGTYYGYTF. The CDR3 bases are TGTGCCAGCAGTCAACCAGGGACCTACTATGGCTACACCTTC.

The chain carries TRBV4-2 and TRBJ2-1, with 9 positions matching TRBD1. The junction had 11 bases not matched to a gene; V was cut back by 4 bases and J by 10 bases. The CDR3 is made up of 15 amino acids. Germline V lookup: CDR1 LGHNA, CDR2 YNFKEQ. CDR3 bases: TGTGCCAGCAGCCGCCGGGACAGGGACCTAGGGGAGCAGTTCTTC. Amino acid sequence: CASSRRDRDLGEQFF.

The chain couples TRBV6-5 to TRBJ1-1, with D possibly being TRBD1 (5 bases). Trimming shortened V by 5 bases and J by 3 bases, and 10 bases separated the two germline ends. This CDR3 is 13 amino acids long. In germline, CDR1 is MNHEY, CDR2 SVGAGI. This CDR3 is CASSSRGDTEAFF. As DNA, the CDR3 is TGTGCCAGCAGTAGCCGGGGGGACACTGAAGCTTTCTTT.